Below are 13 T cell receptor beta chains sequenced from a single sample in a study of monozygotic twins with inflammatory bowel disease. Following a re-call of the 5' RACE reads, TCRdb has one entry per CDR3 protein and lacks DNA. The sample includes hundreds of thousands of distinct CDR3 sequences. Sample: blood. All receptors come from a human donor with ulcerative colitis or Crohn's disease, or a healthy co-twin of an affected twin (not recorded which).

The chain uses TRBV29-1 and TRBJ2-4. The CDR3 contains 11 residues. The germline V gene encodes CDR1 SQVTM and CDR2 ANQGSEA. CDR3 region: CSTQDRNIQYF.

This chain's CDR3 is CASSLSLAGVVEQFF. The chain combines TRBV11-2 with TRBJ2-1; TCRdb's assignment of TRBD2 cannot be checked, as there is no DNA. Germline CDR1 reads SGHAT; CDR2 reads FQNNGV. This CDR3 is 15 amino acids long.

This rearrangement joins TRBV18 to TRBJ2-5; absent DNA, TCRdb's TRBD1 call cannot be checked. This CDR3 region has 17 residues. Germline V gene sequence: CDR1 KGHSH, CDR2 LQKENI. CDR3 in amino acids: CASSPRLGQSGQETQYF.

This rearrangement joins TRBV20-1 to TRBJ2-7; TCRdb selects TRBD2, and the lack of DNA leaves this call unchecked. The CDR3 length is 13 residues. Germline V gene lookup returns CDR1 DFQATT and CDR2 SNEGSKA (reference sequence). The CDR3 here is CSATGTSIYEQYF.

This chain uses TRBV20-1 with TRBJ1-6; there is no DNA to check the TCRdb D call of TRBD1. This CDR3 spans 14 amino acids. The V gene's germline CDR1 is DFQATT and CDR2 SNEGSKA (reference sequence). The CDR3 spells CSANPGQFNSPLHF.

V is TRBV12-3 or TRBV12-4 and J is TRBJ1-2; the D call from TCRdb, TRBD1, cannot be confirmed without DNA. This CDR3 contains 15 residues. The CDR3 reads CASSFQGAHLGGYTF.

The rearrangement joins TRBV12-3 or TRBV12-4 to TRBJ2-6. This CDR3 contains 16 residues. CDR3 sequence reads: CASRVQGVSGANVLTF.

This sequence joins TRBV28 and TRBJ2-5. CDR1 and CDR2 from the germline V gene are MDHEN and SYDVKM. CDR3 size: 13 residues. CDR3 loop: CASSLDQVETQYF.

The chain combines TRBV24-1 with TRBJ2-1; the D gene TCRdb calls, TRBD2, cannot be checked with no DNA. CDR3 size: 15 residues. The germline V gene has CDR1 KGHDR and CDR2 SFDVKD. The CDR3 region is CATGLRAGGLGEQFF.

The CDR3 protein is CASSQEAVQGPYNEQFF. V is TRBV14 and J is TRBJ2-1. The CDR3 is made up of 17 amino acids. Looked up from germline, CDR1 is SGHDN and CDR2 is FVKESK.

The J gene is TRBJ2-2, the V gene TRBV12-3 or TRBV12-4; absent DNA, TCRdb's TRBD1 call cannot be checked. CDR3 length: 15 residues. The CDR3: CASQRWGGETGELFF.

The rearrangement uses TRBV28 and TRBJ2-7; TCRdb reports TRBD1, a call that lacks DNA to check it against. CDR3 length: 14 amino acids. Germline CDR1 MDHEN, CDR2 SYDVKM. The CDR3 sequence is CASRGQGEVGEQYF.

The rearrangement uses TRBV28 and TRBJ2-7; TCRdb's D gene call, TRBD2, goes unchecked for lack of DNA. Germline lookup yields CDR1 MDHEN and CDR2 SYDVKM. This CDR3 spans 17 amino acids. CDR3 sequence: CASFPGGLAGISYEQYF.